The source of this T cell receptor beta chain is a study of T cell responses to AZD1222 COVID-19 vaccine. Findings of the study overall: There were mostly white British donors and more females than males, and clonal diversity was possibly underestimated.

Trimming cost V 9 bases and J 3 bases; bases outside gene matches: 14. This CDR3 region has 15 residues. Germline CDR1 reads MGHDK; CDR2 reads SYGVNS. Comment on this clone: Its antigen is not identified.

The method was immunoSEQ multiplex PCR; TCRdb's version includes in-frame clones alone and lacks a portion of them. Here the sample spans 100,000 to 120,000 clones, about 90% being singletons. Sequences were derived from peripheral blood, sampled on day 0 of AZD1222 vaccination. The sequence was obtained from an adult in good health. The J gene is TRBJ2-7, the V gene TRBV25-1; TRBD1 matches at 7 bases. In nucleotides, the CDR3 is TGTGCCAGTAGAGCCCGGGACAGCCCTTTCTACGAGCAGTACTTC. Translated, it gives CASRARDSPFYEQYF.